These 6 T cell receptor beta chains were all obtained from the same sample, sequenced in a study of beta chain features in type 1 diabetes. Since all of the isolated RNA was reverse transcribed, expressed TCRB transcripts were what got sequenced. This table comes from immunoSEQ multiplex PCR, and its TCRdb copy is limited to in-frame clones, with some not included. Of over 700,000 clones listed, roughly a sixth were seen once; the top ten hold 0.02% to 0.025%. The sequenced sample consisted of naive CD4+ T cells from blood. Receptors were obtained from a woman aged 18-29 years in good health.

The chain has TRBV6-6 and TRBJ1-1, with a tentative D call TRBD1 (5 bases). The ends were cut back, 6 bases at V and 2 bases at J, with 19 bases in the middle. Looked up from germline, CDR1 is MNHNY and CDR2 is SVGAGI (reference sequence). This CDR3 contains 16 residues. The CDR3 region has the DNA TGTGCCAGCAGCAAAAGGCTTGCGACAGACAACACTGAAGCTTTCTTT. Its protein is CASSKRLATDNTEAFF.

The gene calls are TRBV7-9 and TRBJ2-7, with D perhaps TRBD1 (6 bases). The CDR3 runs to 17 residues. The V end was cut by 4 bases, the J end by 3 bases, with 22 bases between. The germline CDR1 and CDR2 sequences are SEHNR and FQNEAQ (reference sequence). CDR3 DNA: TGTGCCAGCAGCTCGCGATCACAGGGACCCTTTAACTACGAGCAGTACTTC. It translates to CASSSRSQGPFNYEQYF.

The genes are TRBV7-9 and TRBJ1-1; no reliable D call. The V gene lost 5 bases and the J gene lost 0 bases, with 10 bases spanning the gap. Looked up from germline, CDR1 is SEHNR and CDR2 is FQNEAQ (reference sequence). This CDR3 is built from 14 residues. CDR3 loop: CASSPVGVNTEAFF. The DNA for the CDR3 is TGTGCCAGCAGCCCGGTCGGTGTGAACACTGAAGCTTTCTTT.

The J gene is TRBJ2-1, the V gene TRBV18; tentatively, D is TRBD2 (6 bases). The ends were cut back, 6 bases at V and 4 bases at J, with 16 bases in the middle. CDR1 is KGHSH, CDR2 LQKENI, per germline. The CDR3 length is 15 residues. The CDR3 region has the DNA TGTGCCAGCTCCAACCTGGGGGGAGCTTACAATGAGCAGTTCTTC. Its translation: CASSNLGGAYNEQFF.

A few counts support this clone. J is TRBJ2-7 and V is TRBV7-3; D is unresolved. The CDR3 length is 15 residues. Trimming took 2 bases from V and 3 from J, leaving 14 bases between them. Per germline, CDR1 SGHTA and CDR2 FQGTGA. CDR3 sequence: CASSLYSGIGYEQYF. The CDR3 nucleotides are TGTGCCAGCAGCTTATATTCTGGGATAGGCTACGAGCAGTACTTC. The full variable domain, with the rest looked up from reference TRBV7-3 and TRBJ2-7, is GAGVSQTPSNKVTEKGKYVELRCDPISGHTALYWYRQSLGQGPEFLIYFQGTGAADDSGLPNDRFFAVRPEGSVSTLKIQRTERGDSAVYLCASSLYSGIGYEQYFGPGTRLTVT.

CDR3: CASSTPGYENIQYF. In DNA, the CDR3 is TGTGCCAGTAGTACCCCAGGGTATGAAAACATTCAGTACTTC. This chain connects TRBV19 to TRBJ2-4; a possible D gene is TRBD1 (5 bases). The germline gives CDR1 LNHDA, CDR2 SQIVND (reference sequence). This CDR3 is built from 14 residues. The ends were cut back, 4 bases at V and 5 bases at J, with 12 bases in the middle.